The clone carrying this TCR beta chain was seen more than once but under ten times. This specimen belongs to a study of blood T cell repertoires in COVID-19. Study background: Spain, Italy and the United States supplied samples that represented acute and convalescent COVID-19. From T cells, B-cell-depleted T cells, or PBMCs came the material, which was cDNA or gDNA.

In the source study's methods: Nucleated cell number was recorded as an estimate derived from reference gene primer amplification. The data were produced by immunoSEQ multiplex PCR, yet TCRdb's version contains in-frame clones alone and is incomplete. V and J calls and clone size are as listed in that table; D and trimming were resolved from the DNA. The sample lists fewer than 50,000 clones; under 85% were seen once. The V gene end was trimmed by 6 bases and the J gene end by 3 bases; junction bases not matched to a gene: 2. This CDR3 comprises 13 residues. CDR1 MNHEY and CDR2 SVGAGI come from the germline V gene.

The chain is built from TRBV6-5 and TRBJ2-1; TRBD2 matches at 7 bases. The clonotype originates from a woman over 75 with acute or convalescent COVID-19. The sequencing sample was made of peripheral blood. For the CDR3, the DNA is TGTGCCAGCAGAGGACTAGACTACAATGAGCAGTTCTTC. It is translated as CASRGLDYNEQFF.